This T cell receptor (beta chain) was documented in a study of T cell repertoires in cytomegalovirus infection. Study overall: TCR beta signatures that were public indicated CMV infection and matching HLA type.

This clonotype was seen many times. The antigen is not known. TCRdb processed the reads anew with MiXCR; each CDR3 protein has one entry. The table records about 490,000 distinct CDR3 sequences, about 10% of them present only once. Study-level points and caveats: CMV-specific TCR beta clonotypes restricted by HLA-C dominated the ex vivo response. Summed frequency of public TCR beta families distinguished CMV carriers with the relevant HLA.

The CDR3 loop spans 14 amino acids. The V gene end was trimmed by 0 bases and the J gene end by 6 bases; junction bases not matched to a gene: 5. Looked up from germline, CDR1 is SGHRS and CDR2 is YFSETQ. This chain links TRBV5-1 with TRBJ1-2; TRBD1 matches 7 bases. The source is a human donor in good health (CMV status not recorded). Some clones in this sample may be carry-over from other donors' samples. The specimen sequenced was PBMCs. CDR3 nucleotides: TGCGCCAGCAGCTTGGACAGGGGACGGGATGGCTACACCTTC. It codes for CASSLDRGRDGYTF.